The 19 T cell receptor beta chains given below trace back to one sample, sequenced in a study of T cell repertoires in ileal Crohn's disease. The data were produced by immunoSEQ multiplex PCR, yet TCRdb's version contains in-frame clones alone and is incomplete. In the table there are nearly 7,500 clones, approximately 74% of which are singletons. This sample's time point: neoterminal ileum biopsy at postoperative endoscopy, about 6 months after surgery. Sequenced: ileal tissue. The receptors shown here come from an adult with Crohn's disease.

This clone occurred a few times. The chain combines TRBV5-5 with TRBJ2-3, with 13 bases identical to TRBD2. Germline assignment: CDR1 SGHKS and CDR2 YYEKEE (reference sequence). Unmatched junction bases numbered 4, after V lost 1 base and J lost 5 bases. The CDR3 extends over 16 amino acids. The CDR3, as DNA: TGTGCCAGCAGCTTGAGACTAGCGGGGGGAGGAGATACGCAGTATTTT. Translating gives CASSLRLAGGGDTQYF.

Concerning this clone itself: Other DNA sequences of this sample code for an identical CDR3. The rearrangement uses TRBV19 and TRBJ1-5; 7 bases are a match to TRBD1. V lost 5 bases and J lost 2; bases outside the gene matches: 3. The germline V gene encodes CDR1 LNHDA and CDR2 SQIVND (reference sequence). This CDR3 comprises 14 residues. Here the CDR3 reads CASSGQGGNQPQHF. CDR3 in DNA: TGTGCCAGTAGTGGCCAGGGGGGCAATCAGCCCCAGCATTTT.

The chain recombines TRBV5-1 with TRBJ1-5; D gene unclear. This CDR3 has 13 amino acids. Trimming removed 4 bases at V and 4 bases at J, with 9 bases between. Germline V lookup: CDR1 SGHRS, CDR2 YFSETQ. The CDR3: CASSPDFNQPQHF. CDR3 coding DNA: TGCGCCAGCAGCCCGGACTTTAATCAGCCCCAGCATTTT.

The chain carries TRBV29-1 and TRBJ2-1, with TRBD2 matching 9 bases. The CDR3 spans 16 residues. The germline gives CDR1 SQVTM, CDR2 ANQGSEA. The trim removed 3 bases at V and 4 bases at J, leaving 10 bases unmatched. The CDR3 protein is CSVEDRRGGLYNEQFF. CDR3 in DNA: TGCAGCGTTGAGGATCGGCGGGGGGGGCTATACAATGAGCAGTTCTTC.

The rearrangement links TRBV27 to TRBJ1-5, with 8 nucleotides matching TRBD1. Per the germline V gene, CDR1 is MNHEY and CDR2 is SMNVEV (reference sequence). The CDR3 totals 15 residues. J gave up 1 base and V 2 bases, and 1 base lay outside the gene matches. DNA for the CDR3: TGTGCCAGCAGTTTAGCAGGGGGCAGCAATCAGCCCCAGCATTTT. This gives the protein CASSLAGGSNQPQHF.

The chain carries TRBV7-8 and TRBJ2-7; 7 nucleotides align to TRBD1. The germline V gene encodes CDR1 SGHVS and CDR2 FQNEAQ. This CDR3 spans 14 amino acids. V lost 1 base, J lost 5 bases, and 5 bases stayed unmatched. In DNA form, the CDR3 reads TGTGCCAGCAGCTTAGAGGGACAGCGGCACGAGCAGTACTTC. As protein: CASSLEGQRHEQYF.

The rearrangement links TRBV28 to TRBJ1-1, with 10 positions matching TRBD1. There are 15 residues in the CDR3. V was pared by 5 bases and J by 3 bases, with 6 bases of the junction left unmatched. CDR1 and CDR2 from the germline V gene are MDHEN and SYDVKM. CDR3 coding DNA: TGTGCCAGCAGTCCCCGGACAGGGGGGTACACTGAAGCTTTCTTT. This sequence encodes CASSPRTGGYTEAFF.

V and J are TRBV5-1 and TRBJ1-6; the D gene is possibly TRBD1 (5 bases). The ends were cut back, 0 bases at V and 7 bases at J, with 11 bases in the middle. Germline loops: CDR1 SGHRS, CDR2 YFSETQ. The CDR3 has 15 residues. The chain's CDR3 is CASSLAGGLNSPLHF. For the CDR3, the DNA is TGCGCCAGCAGCTTGGCCGGGGGACTGAATTCACCCCTCCACTTT. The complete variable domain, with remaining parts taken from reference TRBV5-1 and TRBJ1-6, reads KAGVTQTPRYLIKTRGQQVTLSCSPISGHRSVSWYQQTPGQGLQFLFEYFSETQRNKGNFPGRFSGRQFSNSRSEMNVSTLELGDSALYLCASSLAGGLNSPLHFGNGTRLTVT.

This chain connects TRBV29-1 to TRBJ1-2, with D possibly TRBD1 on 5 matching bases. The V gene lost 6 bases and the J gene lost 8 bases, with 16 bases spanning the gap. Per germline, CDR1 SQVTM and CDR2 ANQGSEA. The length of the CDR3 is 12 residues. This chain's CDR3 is CSVLHQGEGYTF. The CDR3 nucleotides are TGCAGCGTCCTTCATCAGGGTGAGGGCTACACCTTC.

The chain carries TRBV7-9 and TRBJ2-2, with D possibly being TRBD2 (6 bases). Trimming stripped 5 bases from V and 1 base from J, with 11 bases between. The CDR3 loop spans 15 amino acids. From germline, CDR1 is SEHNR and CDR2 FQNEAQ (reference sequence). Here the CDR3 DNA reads TGTGCCAGCAGCCATTCAGCGGGGAACACCGGGGAGCTGTTTTTT. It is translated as CASSHSAGNTGELFF. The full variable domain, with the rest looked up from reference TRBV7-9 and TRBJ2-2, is DTGVSQNPRHKITKRGQNVTFRCDPISEHNRLYWYRQTLGQGPEFLTYFQNEAQLEKSRLLSDRFSAERPKGSFSTLEIQRTEQGDSAMYLCASSHSAGNTGELFFGEGSRLTVL.

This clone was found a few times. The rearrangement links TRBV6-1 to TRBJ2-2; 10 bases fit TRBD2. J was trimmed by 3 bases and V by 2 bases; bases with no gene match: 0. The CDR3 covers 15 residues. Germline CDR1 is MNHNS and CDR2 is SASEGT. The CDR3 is CASSELAGDTGELFF. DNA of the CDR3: TGTGCCAGCAGTGAACTAGCGGGGGACACCGGGGAGCTGTTTTTT.

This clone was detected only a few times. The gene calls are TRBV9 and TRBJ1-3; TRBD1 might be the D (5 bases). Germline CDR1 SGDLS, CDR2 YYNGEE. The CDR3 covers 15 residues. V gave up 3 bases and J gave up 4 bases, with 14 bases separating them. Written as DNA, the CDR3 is TGTGCCAGCAGCGCCCAGACAGCGATCGGAAACACCATATATTTT. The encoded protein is CASSAQTAIGNTIYF.

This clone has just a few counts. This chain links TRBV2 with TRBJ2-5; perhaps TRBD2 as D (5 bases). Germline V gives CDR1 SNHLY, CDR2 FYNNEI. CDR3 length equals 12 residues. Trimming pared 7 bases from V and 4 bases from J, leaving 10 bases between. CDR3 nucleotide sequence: TGTGCCAGCATGAAACTAGTAGAGACCCAGTACTTC. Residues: CASMKLVETQYF.

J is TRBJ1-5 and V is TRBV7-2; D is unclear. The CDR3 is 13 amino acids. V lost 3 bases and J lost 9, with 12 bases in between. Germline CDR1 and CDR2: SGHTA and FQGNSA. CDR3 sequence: CASSLEHRGPQHF. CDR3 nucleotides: TGTGCCAGCAGCTTGGAACATAGAGGGCCCCAGCATTTT.

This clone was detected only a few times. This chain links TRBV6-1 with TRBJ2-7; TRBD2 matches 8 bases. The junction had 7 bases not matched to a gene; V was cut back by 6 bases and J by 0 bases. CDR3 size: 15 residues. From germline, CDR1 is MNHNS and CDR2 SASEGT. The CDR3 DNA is TGTGCCAGCAGCGGATCTAGCGGGCCCTCCTACGAGCAGTACTTC. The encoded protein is CASSGSSGPSYEQYF.

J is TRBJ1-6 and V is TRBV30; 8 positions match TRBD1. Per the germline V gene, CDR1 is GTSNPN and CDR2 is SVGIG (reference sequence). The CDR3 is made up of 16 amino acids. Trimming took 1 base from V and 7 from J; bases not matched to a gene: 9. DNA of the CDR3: TGTGCCTGGAGTGCGGACAGGGTGCCAGGGAATTCACCCCTCCACTTT. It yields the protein CAWSADRVPGNSPLHF.

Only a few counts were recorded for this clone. The CDR3 DNA reads as TGTGCCTGGAGTGATAAAGCCCGAGGCTACACCTTC. Its translation: CAWSDKARGYTF. This chain uses TRBV30 with TRBJ1-2; D remains unclear. Germline CDR1 is GTSNPN and CDR2 is SVGIG (reference sequence). V lost 1 base, J lost 8 bases, and 11 bases lay in between. This CDR3 has 12 amino acids. The full variable domain, its missing parts supplied by reference TRBV30 and TRBJ1-2, is SQTIHQWPATLVQPVGSPLSLECTVEGTSNPNLYWYRQAAGRGLQLLFYSVGIGQISSEVPQNLSASRPQDRQFILSSKKLLLSDSGFYLCAWSDKARGYTFGSGTRLTVV.

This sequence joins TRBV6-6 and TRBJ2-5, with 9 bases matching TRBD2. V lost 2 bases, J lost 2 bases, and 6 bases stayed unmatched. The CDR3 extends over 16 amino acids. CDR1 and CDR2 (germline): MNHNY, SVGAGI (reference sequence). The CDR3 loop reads CASSYGLAGTQETQYF. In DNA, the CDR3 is TGTGCCAGCAGTTACGGGCTAGCGGGGACACAAGAGACCCAGTACTTC.

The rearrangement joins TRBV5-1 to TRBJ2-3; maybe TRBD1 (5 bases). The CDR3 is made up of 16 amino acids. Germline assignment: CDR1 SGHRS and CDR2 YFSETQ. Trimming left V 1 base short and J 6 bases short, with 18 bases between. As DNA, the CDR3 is TGCGCCAGCAGCTTGTCAGTTGGGGCCGGGTGGGATACGCAGTATTTT. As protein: CASSLSVGAGWDTQYF. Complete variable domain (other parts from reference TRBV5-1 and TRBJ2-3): KAGVTQTPRYLIKTRGQQVTLSCSPISGHRSVSWYQQTPGQGLQFLFEYFSETQRNKGNFPGRFSGRQFSNSRSEMNVSTLELGDSALYLCASSLSVGAGWDTQYFGPGTRLTVL.